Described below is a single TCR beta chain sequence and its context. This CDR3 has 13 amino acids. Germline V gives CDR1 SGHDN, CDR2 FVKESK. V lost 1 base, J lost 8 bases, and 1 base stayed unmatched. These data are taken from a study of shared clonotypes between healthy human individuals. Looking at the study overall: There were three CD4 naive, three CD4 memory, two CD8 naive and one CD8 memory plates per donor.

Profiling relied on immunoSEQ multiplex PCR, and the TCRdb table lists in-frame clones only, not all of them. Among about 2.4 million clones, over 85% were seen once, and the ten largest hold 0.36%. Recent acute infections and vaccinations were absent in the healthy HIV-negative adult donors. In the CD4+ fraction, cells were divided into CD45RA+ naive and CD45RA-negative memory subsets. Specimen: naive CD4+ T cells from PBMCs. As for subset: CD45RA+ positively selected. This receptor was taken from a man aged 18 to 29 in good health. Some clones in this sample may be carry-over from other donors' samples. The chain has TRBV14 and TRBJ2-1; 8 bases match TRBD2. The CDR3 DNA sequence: TGTGCCAGCAGCCAAGTAGCGGGATATGAGCAGTTCTTC. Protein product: CASSQVAGYEQFF.